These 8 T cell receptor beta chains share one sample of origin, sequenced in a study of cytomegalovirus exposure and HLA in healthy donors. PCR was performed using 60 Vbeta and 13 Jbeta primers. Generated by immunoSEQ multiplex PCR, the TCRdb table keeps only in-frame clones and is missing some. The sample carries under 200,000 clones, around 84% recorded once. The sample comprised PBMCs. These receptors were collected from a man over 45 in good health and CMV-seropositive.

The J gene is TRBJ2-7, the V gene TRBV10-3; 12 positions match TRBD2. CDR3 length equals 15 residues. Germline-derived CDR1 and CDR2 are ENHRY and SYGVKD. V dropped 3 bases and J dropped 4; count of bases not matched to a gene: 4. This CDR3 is CAISDRTSGAYEQYV. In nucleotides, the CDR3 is TGTGCCATCAGTGACCGGACTAGCGGGGCTTACGAGCAGTACGTC.

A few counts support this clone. CDR3 in amino acids: CASSESAGTQYF. CDR3 DNA sequence: TGTGCCAGCAGTGAGTCAGCGGGGACCCAGTACTTC. V gene TRBV2 combines with J gene TRBJ2-5; D is perhaps TRBD2 (6 bases). V lost 3 bases to trimming and J lost 7 bases, with 9 bases between them. Germline CDR1 is SNHLY and CDR2 is FYNNEI. CDR3 length: 12 amino acids.

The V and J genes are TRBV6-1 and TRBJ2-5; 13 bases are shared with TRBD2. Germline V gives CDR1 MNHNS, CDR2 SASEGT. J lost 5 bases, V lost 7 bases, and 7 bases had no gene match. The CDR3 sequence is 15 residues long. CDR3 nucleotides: TGTGCCAGCAAGACTAGCGGGGGGCCCAGGGAGACCCAGTACTTC. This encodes CASKTSGGPRETQYF.

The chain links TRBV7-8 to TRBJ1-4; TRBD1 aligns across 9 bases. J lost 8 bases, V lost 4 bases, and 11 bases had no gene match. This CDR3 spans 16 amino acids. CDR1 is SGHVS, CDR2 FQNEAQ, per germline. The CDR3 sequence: CASSSLWGQGEEKLFF. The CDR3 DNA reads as TGTGCCAGCAGCTCCCTGTGGGGACAGGGAGAGGAAAAACTGTTTTTT.

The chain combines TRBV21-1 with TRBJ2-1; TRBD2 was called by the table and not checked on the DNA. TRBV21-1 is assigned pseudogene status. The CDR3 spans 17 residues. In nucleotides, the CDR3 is TGTGCCAGCAGCACCCTGGCGGGGGGGTCTTTTTACAATGAGCAGTTCTTC. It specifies CASSTLAGGSFYNEQFF.

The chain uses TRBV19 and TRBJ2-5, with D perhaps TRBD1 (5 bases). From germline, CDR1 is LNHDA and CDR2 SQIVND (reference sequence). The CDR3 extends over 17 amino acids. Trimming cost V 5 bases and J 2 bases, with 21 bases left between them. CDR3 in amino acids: CASSPRAGLTSQETQYF. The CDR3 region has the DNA TGTGCCAGTAGTCCAAGGGCAGGGCTGACCTCTCAAGAGACCCAGTACTTC.

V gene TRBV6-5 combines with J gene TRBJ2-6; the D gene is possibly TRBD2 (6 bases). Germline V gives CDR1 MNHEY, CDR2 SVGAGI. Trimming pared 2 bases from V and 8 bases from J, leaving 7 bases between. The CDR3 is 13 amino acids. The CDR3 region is CASSYGGTNVLTF. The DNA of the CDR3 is TGTGCCAGCAGTTACGGGGGGACCAACGTCCTGACTTTC.

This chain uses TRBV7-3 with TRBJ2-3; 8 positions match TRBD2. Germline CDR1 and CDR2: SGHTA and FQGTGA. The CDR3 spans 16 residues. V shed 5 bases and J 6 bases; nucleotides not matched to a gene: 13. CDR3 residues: CASSLQSGTSSDTQYF. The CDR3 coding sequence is TGTGCCAGCAGCCTGCAGTCCGGGACTAGTTCGGATACGCAGTATTTT.